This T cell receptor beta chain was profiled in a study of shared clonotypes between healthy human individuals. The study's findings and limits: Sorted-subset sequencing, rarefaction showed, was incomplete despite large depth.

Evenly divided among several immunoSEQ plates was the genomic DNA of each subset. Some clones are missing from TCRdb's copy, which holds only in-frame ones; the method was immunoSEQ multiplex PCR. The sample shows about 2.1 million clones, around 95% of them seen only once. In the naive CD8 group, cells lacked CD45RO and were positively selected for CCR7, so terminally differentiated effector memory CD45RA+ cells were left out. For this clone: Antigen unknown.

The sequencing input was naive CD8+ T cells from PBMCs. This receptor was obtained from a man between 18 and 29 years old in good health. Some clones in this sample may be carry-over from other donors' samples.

Here the CDR3 reads CASSLAVGSGNTGELFF. In DNA, the CDR3 is TGTGCCAGCAGCTTAGCGGTGGGTAGCGGGAACACCGGGGAGCTGTTTTTT. The V and J genes are TRBV7-2 and TRBJ2-2, with a possible D match to TRBD2 (6 bases). Trimming removed 0 bases at V and 1 base at J, with 12 bases between. Germline loops: CDR1 SGHTA, CDR2 FQGNSA. The CDR3 consists of 17 residues.